This T cell receptor (beta chain) was recovered during a study of persistence of HIV-infected CD4 T cells. This clone was counted only a few times. Its antigen is as yet unknown. The immunoSEQ assay was version 4, run in survey mode. Assay used: immunoSEQ multiplex PCR; TCRdb lists only in-frame clones, some missing. The sample carries 45,000 or so clones, around 89% recorded once. Cells were stimulated nonspecifically with anti-CD3/anti-CD28 magnetic beads. Sorting selected CD4+ T cells upregulating both CD40 ligand and CD69. Donors had CD4+ T cell counts above 400 cells/uL and were CMV-seropositive. With V trimmed by 2 bases and J by 2 bases, 11 bases remained unmatched. The CDR3 loop spans 17 amino acids. Looked up from germline, CDR1 is SGHRS and CDR2 is YFSETQ.

The specimen was CD4+ T cells sorted from PBMCs after approximately 20-hour stimulation, collected from a patient who received antiretroviral therapy. The sequence came from an adult woman with HIV who was CMV-seropositive. The genes are TRBV5-1 and TRBJ2-3; 7 nucleotides match TRBD1. DNA for the CDR3: TGCGCCAGCAGCTTAGGGGGACAGATGGGCTTCACAGATACGCAGTATTTT. It specifies CASSLGGQMGFTDTQYF.